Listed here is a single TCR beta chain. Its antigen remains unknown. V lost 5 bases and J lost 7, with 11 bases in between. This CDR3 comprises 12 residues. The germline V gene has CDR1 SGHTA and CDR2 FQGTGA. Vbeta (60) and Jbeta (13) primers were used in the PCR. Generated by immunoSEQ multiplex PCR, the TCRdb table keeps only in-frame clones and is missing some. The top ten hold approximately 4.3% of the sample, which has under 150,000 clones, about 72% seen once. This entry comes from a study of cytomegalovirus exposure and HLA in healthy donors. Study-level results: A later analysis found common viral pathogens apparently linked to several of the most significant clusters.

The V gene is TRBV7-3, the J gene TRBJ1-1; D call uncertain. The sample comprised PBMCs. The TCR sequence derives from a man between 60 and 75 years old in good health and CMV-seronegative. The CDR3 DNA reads TGTGCCAGCAGCCAGGAGGGTGGTGAAGCTTTCTTT. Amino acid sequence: CASSQEGGEAFF.